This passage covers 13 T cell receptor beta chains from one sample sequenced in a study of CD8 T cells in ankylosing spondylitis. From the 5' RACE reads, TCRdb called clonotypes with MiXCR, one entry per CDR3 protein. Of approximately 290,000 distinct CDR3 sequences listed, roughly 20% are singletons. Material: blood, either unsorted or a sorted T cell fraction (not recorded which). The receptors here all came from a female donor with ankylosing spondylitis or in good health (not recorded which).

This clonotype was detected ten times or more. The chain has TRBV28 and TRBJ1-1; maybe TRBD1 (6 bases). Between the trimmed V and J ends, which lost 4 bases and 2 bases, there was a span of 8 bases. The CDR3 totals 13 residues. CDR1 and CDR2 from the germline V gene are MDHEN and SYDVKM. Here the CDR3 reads CASSWGPNTEAFF. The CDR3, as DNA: TGTGCCAGCAGTTGGGGGCCCAACACTGAAGCTTTCTTT.

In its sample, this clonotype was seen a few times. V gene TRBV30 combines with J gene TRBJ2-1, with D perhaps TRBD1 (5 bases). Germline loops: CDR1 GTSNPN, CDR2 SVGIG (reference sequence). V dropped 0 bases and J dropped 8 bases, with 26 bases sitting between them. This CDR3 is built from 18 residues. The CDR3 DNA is TGTGCCTGGAGTGTAGGGCAGGGTAGAGTGGCTTTCGACGATGAGCAGTTCTTC. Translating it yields CAWSVGQGRVAFDDEQFF.

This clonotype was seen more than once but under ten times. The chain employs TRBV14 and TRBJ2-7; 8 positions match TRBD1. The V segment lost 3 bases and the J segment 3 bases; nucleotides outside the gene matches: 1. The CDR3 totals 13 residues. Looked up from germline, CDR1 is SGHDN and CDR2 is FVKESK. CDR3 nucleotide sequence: TGTGCCAGCAGCCACGGACAGGGCTACGAGCAGTACTTC. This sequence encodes CASSHGQGYEQYF.

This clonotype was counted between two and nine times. The DNA of the CDR3 is TGTGCCAGCAGCTTCCGGGAATACGAGCAGTACTTC. It encodes CASSFREYEQYF. The chain is built from TRBV11-2 and TRBJ2-7; a weak D match, TRBD2 (5 bases). The V end lost 3 bases, the J end lost 4 bases, and 7 bases lay between the germline ends. The CDR3 contains 12 residues. Per germline, CDR1 SGHAT and CDR2 FQNNGV.

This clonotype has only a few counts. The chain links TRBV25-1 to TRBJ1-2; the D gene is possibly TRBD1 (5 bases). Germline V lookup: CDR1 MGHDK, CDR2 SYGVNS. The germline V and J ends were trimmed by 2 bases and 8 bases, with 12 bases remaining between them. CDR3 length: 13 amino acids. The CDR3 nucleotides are TGTGCCAGCAGTGAAGGGCAGGGTCGGGGCTACACCTTC. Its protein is CASSEGQGRGYTF.

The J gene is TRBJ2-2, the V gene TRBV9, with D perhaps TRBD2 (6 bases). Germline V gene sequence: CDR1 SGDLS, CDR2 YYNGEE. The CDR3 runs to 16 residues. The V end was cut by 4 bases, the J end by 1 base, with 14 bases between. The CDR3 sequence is CASSPRDWGNTGELFF. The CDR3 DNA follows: TGTGCCAGCAGCCCCCGGGACTGGGGGAACACCGGGGAGCTGTTTTTT.

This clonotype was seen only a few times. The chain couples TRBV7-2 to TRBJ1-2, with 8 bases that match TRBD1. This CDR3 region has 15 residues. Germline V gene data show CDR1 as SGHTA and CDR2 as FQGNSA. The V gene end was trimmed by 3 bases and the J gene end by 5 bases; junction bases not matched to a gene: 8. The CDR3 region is CASSFFGQGEYGYTF. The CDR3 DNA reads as TGTGCCAGCAGCTTCTTCGGACAGGGAGAATATGGCTACACCTTC.

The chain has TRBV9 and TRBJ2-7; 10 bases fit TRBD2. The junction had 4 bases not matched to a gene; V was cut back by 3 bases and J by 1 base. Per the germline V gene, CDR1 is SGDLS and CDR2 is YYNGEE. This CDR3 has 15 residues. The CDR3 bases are TGTGCCAGCAGCGGAGGACTAGCGGAATCCTACGAGCAGTACTTC. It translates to CASSGGLAESYEQYF.

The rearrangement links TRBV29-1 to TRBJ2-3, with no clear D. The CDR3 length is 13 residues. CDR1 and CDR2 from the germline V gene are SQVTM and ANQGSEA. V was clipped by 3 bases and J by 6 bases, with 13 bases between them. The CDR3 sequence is CSVEANPRDTQYF. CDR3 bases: TGCAGCGTTGAGGCCAATCCACGGGATACGCAGTATTTT.

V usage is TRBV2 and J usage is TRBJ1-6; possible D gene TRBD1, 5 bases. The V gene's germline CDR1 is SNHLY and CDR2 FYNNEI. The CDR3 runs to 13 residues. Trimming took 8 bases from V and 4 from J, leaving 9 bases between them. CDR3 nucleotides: TGTGCCAGCCTACAGGAATATAATTCACCCCTCCACTTT. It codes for CASLQEYNSPLHF.

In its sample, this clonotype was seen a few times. For the CDR3, the DNA is TGCAGTGCTAGGGCCTCCGGGACTACTAAAGAGACCCAGTACTTC. As protein: CSARASGTTKETQYF. V and J are TRBV20-1 and TRBJ2-5; TRBD2 agrees at 7 bases. Germline assignment: CDR1 DFQATT and CDR2 SNEGSKA (reference sequence). This CDR3 spans 15 amino acids. The trim removed 3 bases at V and 3 bases at J, leaving 10 bases unmatched.

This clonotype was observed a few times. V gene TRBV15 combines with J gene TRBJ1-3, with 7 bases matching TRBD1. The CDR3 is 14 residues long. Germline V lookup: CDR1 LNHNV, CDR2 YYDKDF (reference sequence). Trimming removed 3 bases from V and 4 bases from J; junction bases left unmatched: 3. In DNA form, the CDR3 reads TGTGCCACCAGCAGGGGGGACAGCGGAAACACCATATATTTT. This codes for CATSRGDSGNTIYF. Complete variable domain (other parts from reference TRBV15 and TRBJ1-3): DAMVIQNPRYQVTQFGKPVTLSCSQTLNHNVMYWYQQKSSQAPKLLFHYYDKDFNNEADTPDNFQSRRPNTSFCFLDIRSPGLGDTAMYLCATSRGDSGNTIYFGEGSWLTVV.

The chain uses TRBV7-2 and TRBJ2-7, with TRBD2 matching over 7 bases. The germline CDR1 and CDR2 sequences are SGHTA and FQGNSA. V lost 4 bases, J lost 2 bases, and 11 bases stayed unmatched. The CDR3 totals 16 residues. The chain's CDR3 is CASSSRAASGPYEQYF. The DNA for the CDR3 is TGTGCCAGCAGCTCCCGTGCGGCTAGCGGACCCTACGAGCAGTACTTC. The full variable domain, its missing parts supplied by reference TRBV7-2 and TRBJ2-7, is GAGVSQSPSNKVTEKGKDVELRCDPISGHTALYWYRQSLGQGLEFLIYFQGNSAPDKSGLPSDRFSAERTGGSVSTLTIQRTQQEDSAVYLCASSSRAASGPYEQYFGPGTRLTVT.